The rows below give T cell receptor beta chains drawn from one sample of a study of CD8 T cells in ankylosing spondylitis. TCRdb reanalysed the 5' RACE reads using MiXCR and keeps one entry per CDR3 protein. The table records 270,000 or so distinct CDR3 sequences, 18% of them present only once. The source material was blood, either unsorted or a sorted T cell fraction (not recorded which). The receptors stem from a male donor with ankylosing spondylitis or in good health (not recorded which). Both conserved end residues are part of each CDR3. A D gene is named only where the DNA matches it firmly. Clone size is not always given. Where it is, it says once, few, many or a class for expanded clones.

clone size	V gene	J gene	D gene	CDR3 DNA	CDR3 protein
-	TRBV7-6	TRBJ2-3	-	TGTGCCAGCAGTTCCCCTCGTGGCTCGGTTGGCACAGATACGCAGTATTTT	CASSSPRGSVGTDTQYF
-	TRBV20-1	TRBJ2-3	-	TGCAGTGCTGACTTAGTCACAGATACGCAGTATTTT	CSADLVTDTQYF
many	TRBV28	TRBJ2-7	TRBD2	TGTGCCAGCAGTCAGCGGGAGTCCGCCTACGAGCAGTACTTC	CASSQRESAYEQYF
-	TRBV29-1	TRBJ2-3	-	TGCAGCGTTGAGGGGGTCCAAGTCGGTGCGCAGTATTTT	CSVEGVQVGAQYF
few	TRBV4-1	TRBJ2-3	-	TGCGCCAGCAGCCAAGACGGGACCTCAGATACGCAGTATTTT	CASSQDGTSDTQYF
-	TRBV3-1	TRBJ2-2	-	TGTGCCAGCAGCCAAGAGGCCGGGGTAGGGACCGGGGAGCTGTTTTTT	CASSQEAGVGTGELFF
-	TRBV12-3/TRBV12-4	TRBJ2-5	-	TGTGCCAGCACAATTTTTAGCGACCAAGAGACCCAGTACTTC	CASTIFSDQETQYF
-	TRBV4-2	TRBJ1-2	-	TGTGCCAGCAGCCAAGTTACTCCCGGGACGGAGGGCTACACCTTC	CASSQVTPGTEGYTF
few	TRBV10-3	TRBJ2-7	-	TGTGCCATCAGTGAGACTGGGAAAGGCAGCTACGAGCAGTACTTC	CAISETGKGSYEQYF
few	TRBV5-1	TRBJ2-7	-	TGCGCCAGCAGCTTGGCGGTAGCGATCTCCGACGAGCAGTACTTC	CASSLAVAISDEQYF
-	TRBV6-1	TRBJ2-7	-	TGTGCCAGCAGTCCTAGCGAGTACTCCTACGAGCAGTACTTC	CASSPSEYSYEQYF
many	TRBV20-1	TRBJ2-7	TRBD1	TGCAGTGCTAGAGGGGACAGGGGAGACGGCTACGAGCAGTACTTC	CSARGDRGDGYEQYF
-	TRBV29-1	TRBJ1-1	TRBD1	TGCAGCGTTTCAACCTCCGGGACAGACGAATGGGGCACTGAAGCTTTCTTT	CSVSTSGTDEWGTEAFF
-	TRBV12-3/TRBV12-4	TRBJ1-1	-	TGTGCCAGCAGTTTAATTGGGGGCGCGGGGAACACTGAAGCTTTCTTT	CASSLIGGAGNTEAFF
many	TRBV6-2/TRBV6-3	TRBJ1-1	-	TGTGCCAGCAGACCCGGACTCGATATGAACACTGAAGCTTTCTTT	CASRPGLDMNTEAFF
many	TRBV27	TRBJ2-7	-	TGTGCCAGCAGTTGGGGGGCAGGGTCCTACGAGCAGTACTTC	CASSWGAGSYEQYF
-	TRBV25-1	TRBJ2-1	-	TGTGCCAGCAGTGAATATCAGGAATATGAGCAGTTCTTC	CASSEYQEYEQFF
many	TRBV6-1	TRBJ2-2	TRBD2	TGTGCCAGCAGCCGGAGCGGGGAGAACACCGGGGAGCTGTTTTTT	CASSRSGENTGELFF
-	TRBV12-3/TRBV12-4	TRBJ2-1	TRBD2	TGTGCCAGCAGCCCTACTAGCGTCCCAGACAATGAGCAGTTCTTC	CASSPTSVPDNEQFF
-	TRBV29-1	TRBJ2-2	-	TGCAGCGTTGCGGGACACGACACCGGGGAGCTGTTTTTT	CSVAGHDTGELFF
-	TRBV28	TRBJ2-3	TRBD2	TGTGCCAGCAGTCCACTAGCGGGTCCTAGCACAGATACGCAGTATTTT	CASSPLAGPSTDTQYF
few	TRBV20-1	TRBJ2-5	-	TGCAGTGCTAGAATGAGGTACCAAGAGACCCAGTACTTC	CSARMRYQETQYF
-	TRBV6-5	TRBJ2-7	-	TGTGCCAGCAGTTACCATGCGTCAGACTCCTACGAGCAGTACTTC	CASSYHASDSYEQYF
-	TRBV7-8	TRBJ1-4	TRBD1	TGTGCCAGCAGCCCCAGACAGGGGAAGGATGAAAAACTGTTTTTT	CASSPRQGKDEKLFF